These 23 T cell receptor beta chains originate from one sample sequenced in a study of blood T cell repertoires in COVID-19. TCRdb's table, derived via immunoSEQ multiplex PCR, lists solely in-frame clones and lacks some. The sample shows under 250,000 clones, approximately 84% of them seen only once. Input material: peripheral blood. These receptors all come from a woman between 45 and 65 years old with active or convalescent COVID-19.

This chain joins TRBV24-1 and TRBJ2-1; 10 bases are shared with TRBD1. Germline V CDR1 and CDR2: KGHDR, SFDVKD. V lost 2 bases and J lost 2; bases outside the gene matches: 5. The CDR3 runs to 17 residues. The CDR3 sequence: CATSDWETGGAYNEQFF. Here the CDR3 DNA reads TGTGCCACCAGTGATTGGGAGACAGGGGGCGCCTACAATGAGCAGTTCTTC.

This clone was observed at least ten times. The J gene is TRBJ2-3, the V gene TRBV28, with TRBD1 matching 9 bases. V lost 5 bases and J lost 2; bases outside the gene matches: 5. From germline, CDR1 is MDHEN and CDR2 SYDVKM. The CDR3 length is 15 residues. Here the CDR3 reads CASSLWTGATDTQYF. CDR3 nucleotides: TGTGCCAGCAGTCTCTGGACAGGGGCCACAGATACGCAGTATTTT.

The chain has TRBV6-5 and TRBJ2-7; 7 bases align to TRBD1. Germline CDR1 reads MNHEY; CDR2 reads SVGAGI. CDR3 size: 12 residues. V was clipped by 6 bases and J by 4 bases; unmatched bases: 3. In DNA, the CDR3 is TGTGCCAGCAGGGGGACAGCTTACGAGCAGTACTTC. It yields the protein CASRGTAYEQYF.

This chain joins TRBV5-4 and TRBJ1-1; possible D gene TRBD1, 6 bases. Germline V gene lookup returns CDR1 SGHNT and CDR2 YYREEE (reference sequence). This CDR3 spans 14 amino acids. V lost 3 bases and J 0 bases, leaving 9 bases between the germline ends. The CDR3 coding sequence is TGTGCCAGCAGCTCACAGGGAGTGAACACTGAAGCTTTCTTT. It yields the protein CASSSQGVNTEAFF.

This clone was found a few times. The V and J genes are TRBV28 and TRBJ1-2; D may be TRBD1 (5 bases). The germline CDR1 and CDR2 sequences are MDHEN and SYDVKM. Trimming cost V 6 bases and J 0 bases, with 23 bases left between them. This CDR3 has 18 amino acids. CDR3 nucleotides: TGTGCCAGCAGCAGAAGCAACCTCAGGGCAGGGACTAACTATGGCTACACCTTC. It yields the protein CASSRSNLRAGTNYGYTF.

The V call is TRBV6-5, the J call TRBJ2-1; maybe TRBD2 (5 bases). The germline V gene has CDR1 MNHEY and CDR2 SVGAGI. This CDR3 contains 15 residues. Trimming left V 6 bases short and J 0 bases short, with 12 bases between. The CDR3 protein is CASRVGVSSYNEQFF. The CDR3 DNA is TGTGCCAGCAGGGTCGGGGTTAGCTCCTACAATGAGCAGTTCTTC.

The chain carries TRBV5-4 and TRBJ1-4, with D unresolved. Looked up from germline, CDR1 is SGHNT and CDR2 is YYREEE (reference sequence). V was clipped by 10 bases and J by 7 bases, with 23 bases between them. This CDR3 contains 15 residues. The CDR3 DNA is TGTGCCCTCTTGACTAGGGTACGGGGTAGTGAAAAACTGTTTTTT. This encodes CALLTRVRGSEKLFF.

The rearrangement uses TRBV28 and TRBJ1-5; a possible D gene is TRBD1 (5 bases). CDR3 size: 13 residues. The germline V and J ends were trimmed by 4 bases and 3 bases, with 7 bases remaining between them. The germline V gene encodes CDR1 MDHEN and CDR2 SYDVKM. The CDR3 loop reads CASSSGVNQPQHF. The CDR3 nucleotides are TGTGCCAGCAGTTCGGGGGTCAATCAGCCCCAGCATTTT.

This clone came up once. The chain links TRBV19 to TRBJ1-3, with D perhaps matching TRBD1 (5 bases). From germline, CDR1 is LNHDA and CDR2 SQIVND (reference sequence). Trimming took 7 bases from V and 4 from J, leaving 14 bases between them. The CDR3 covers 14 residues. CDR3 coding DNA: TGTGCCAGTAAATCGGACATCGGAGGAAACACCATATATTTT. It codes for CASKSDIGGNTIYF.

This chain uses TRBV18 with TRBJ2-7; D not certain. The V gene's germline CDR1 is KGHSH and CDR2 LQKENI. The CDR3 has 12 amino acids. Trimming stripped 2 bases from V and 7 bases from J, with 9 bases between. The CDR3 DNA reads TGTGCCAGCTCACCAGGGCGTCGGGAGCAGTACTTC. Encoded protein: CASSPGRREQYF.

The V and J genes are TRBV7-2 and TRBJ1-4, with TRBD1 matching 10 bases. This CDR3 has 14 residues. V lost 5 bases and J lost 5; bases outside the gene matches: 2. Germline CDR1 reads SGHTA; CDR2 reads FQGNSA. Here the CDR3 reads CASSRGQGNEKLFF. DNA of the CDR3: TGTGCCAGCAGCCGGGGACAGGGGAATGAAAAACTGTTTTTT. The entire variable domain, with the rest obtained from reference TRBV7-2 and TRBJ1-4, is as follows: GAGVSQSPSNKVTEKGKDVELRCDPISGHTALYWYRQSLGQGLEFLIYFQGNSAPDKSGLPSDRFSAERTGGSVSTLTIQRTQQEDSAVYLCASSRGQGNEKLFFGSGTQLSVL.

The rearrangement joins TRBV7-6 to TRBJ2-5; D ambiguous. Trimming left V 3 bases short and J 2 bases short, with 7 bases between. In germline, CDR1 is SGHVS, CDR2 FNYEAQ. The CDR3 runs 13 residues. The CDR3 sequence: CASSFPKQETQYF. For the CDR3, the DNA is TGTGCCAGCAGCTTTCCTAAACAAGAGACCCAGTACTTC.

A few counts support this clone. The CDR3 nucleotides are TGTGCCAGTAGCGACACTAGCTCTGGAAACACCATATATTTT. Protein: CASSDTSSGNTIYF. V gene TRBV19 combines with J gene TRBJ1-3; D remains unclear. The CDR3 has 14 residues. The germline V gene encodes CDR1 LNHDA and CDR2 SQIVND (reference sequence). V lost 6 bases to trimming and J lost 0 bases, with 9 bases between them.

This chain uses TRBV11-2 with TRBJ2-3, with 7 bases aligning to TRBD2. In germline, CDR1 is SGHAT, CDR2 FQNNGV. There are 15 residues in the CDR3. V shed 5 bases and J 5 bases; nucleotides not matched to a gene: 10. This CDR3 reads CASSPRGERVDTQYF. The CDR3 bases are TGTGCCAGCAGCCCACGGGGGGAACGGGTAGATACGCAGTATTTT.

The chain employs TRBV5-1 and TRBJ2-7; 9 nucleotides align to TRBD1. Germline-derived CDR1 and CDR2 are SGHRS and YFSETQ. The V and J ends lost 3 bases and 1 base, in that order; junction bases with no gene match: 8. The CDR3 extends over 16 amino acids. CDR3 nucleotide sequence: TGCGCCAGCAGCTGGGGGAGGGGACAGGGATCCTACGAGCAGTACTTC. Its protein product is CASSWGRGQGSYEQYF.

The chain links TRBV6-5 to TRBJ2-7; a weak D match, TRBD1 (6 bases). Germline values: CDR1 MNHEY, CDR2 SVGAGI. Between the trimmed V and J ends, which lost 5 bases and 0 bases, there was a span of 14 bases. CDR3 length equals 15 residues. Here the CDR3 DNA reads TGTGCCAGCAGTAGACAGGCTGATACCTCCTACGAGCAGTACGTC. Translation: CASSRQADTSYEQYV.

The V call is TRBV19, the J call TRBJ2-5; D might be TRBD1 (6 bases). Per germline, CDR1 LNHDA and CDR2 SQIVND (reference sequence). The CDR3 loop spans 15 amino acids. Trimming shortened V by 6 bases and J by 1 base, and 15 bases separated the two germline ends. CDR3 coding DNA: TGTGCCAGTAGCGTCTCCGGGACACTCCAAGAGACCCAGTACTTC. This translates into CASSVSGTLQETQYF.

Concerning this clone: One end of the junction fails to match germline, which may point to a read error. The CDR3: CASSLGVAGEAFF. CDR3 in DNA: TGTGCCAGCAGCCTAGGGGTGGCGGGTGAAGCTTTCTTT. This chain connects TRBV13 to TRBJ1-1; D perhaps matches TRBD1 (5 bases). This CDR3 has 13 residues. The V gene's germline CDR1 is PRHDT and CDR2 FYEKMQ (reference sequence).

The chain joins TRBV10-1 to TRBJ2-1; maybe TRBD2 (6 bases). Germline CDR1 reads WNHNN; CDR2 reads SYGVQD (reference sequence). V was shortened by 3 bases and J by 3 bases, with 15 bases between the two germline ends. CDR3 length: 16 residues. The CDR3 DNA follows: TGCGCCAGCAGTGAACTTAGCGGCGGTTACTACAATGAGCAGTTCTTC. Translated: CASSELSGGYYNEQFF.

The chain joins TRBV7-9 to TRBJ2-1; 13 nucleotides match TRBD2. There are 18 residues in the CDR3. The V segment lost 1 base and the J segment 6 bases; nucleotides outside the gene matches: 9. The germline gives CDR1 SEHNR, CDR2 FQNEAQ (reference sequence). The CDR3 DNA sequence: TGTGCCAGCAGCTTAGGTCCCGGACTAGCGGGGGCGGGCAATGAGCAGTTCTTC. It encodes CASSLGPGLAGAGNEQFF.

The V gene is TRBV24-1, the J gene TRBJ2-1, with D possibly TRBD2 on 5 matching bases. Germline V gene data show CDR1 as KGHDR and CDR2 as SFDVKD. The CDR3 extends over 14 amino acids. V lost 4 bases to trimming and J lost 4 bases, with 10 bases between them. For the CDR3, the DNA is TGTGCCACCAGTGACCGATCGGGGTACAATGAGCAGTTCTTC. This gives the protein CATSDRSGYNEQFF.

This clone was seen a few times. The rearrangement joins TRBV2 to TRBJ1-2; possibly TRBD1 for D (6 bases). Between the trimmed V and J ends, which lost 4 bases and 2 bases, there was a span of 14 bases. The CDR3 totals 15 residues. Germline values: CDR1 SNHLY, CDR2 FYNNEI. CDR3 in amino acids: CASSVGRGKNYGYTF. The DNA for the CDR3 is TGTGCCAGCAGTGTCGGCAGGGGTAAGAACTATGGCTACACCTTC.

The J gene is TRBJ2-2, the V gene TRBV6-6, with D possibly matching TRBD1 (6 bases). The germline V and J ends were trimmed by 8 bases and 0 bases, with 10 bases remaining between them. The germline V gene encodes CDR1 MNHNY and CDR2 SVGAGI (reference sequence). The CDR3 is 14 amino acids. CDR3 sequence: CASYGQSNTGELFF. The CDR3, as DNA: TGTGCCAGCTACGGACAGTCGAACACCGGGGAGCTGTTTTTT.